This is a list of T cell receptor beta chains from one sample in a study of shared clonotypes between healthy human individuals. Only in-frame clones appear in the TCRdb table, and some are missing; sequencing was by immunoSEQ multiplex PCR. Of about 1,500,000 clones listed, roughly 96% were seen once; the top ten hold approximately 1.1%. Source material: naive CD4+ T cells sorted from blood. The source is a man between 25 and 39 years old in good health. Both conserved end residues are part of each CDR3. D genes are given only for firm matches. Clone size appears in some rows only: once, few, many, or a class for an expanded clone.

cdr3_nt cdr3_aa j_call clone_size cdr3_length d_call v_call
TGTGCCACCAGCAGAGAACCCGGTGAGACCCAGTACTTC CATSREPGETQYF TRBJ2-5 - 13 - TRBV15
TGTGCCAGCAGCTCCGGGACACAAGGAAGCTCCTACGAGCAGTACTTC CASSSGTQGSSYEQYF TRBJ2-7 - 16 - TRBV7-9
TGTGCCAGCTCACGCGGGACTACATACAATGAGCAGTTCTTC CASSRGTTYNEQFF TRBJ2-1 - 14 TRBD2 TRBV18
TGTGCCAGCTCACCACCAGCGGGAGATTCAGATACGCAGTATTTT CASSPPAGDSDTQYF TRBJ2-3 - 15 TRBD2 TRBV18
TGCGCCAGCAGCTTGGCAGGGGGCAATCAGCCTCAGCATTTT CASSLAGGNQPQHF TRBJ1-5 once 14 TRBD1 TRBV5-1
TGTGCCAGCAGCTTCGGTCCACAAGGGCTCTACGAGCAGTACTTC CASSFGPQGLYEQYF TRBJ2-7 - 15 - TRBV5-6
TGTGCCAGCAGCCAACAGGGAGGAGGCACAGATACGCAGTATTTT CASSQQGGGTDTQYF TRBJ2-3 - 15 - TRBV7-3
TGTGCCAGCAGCCAAGAACGGCAAACCTCACAGTTCTTC CASSQERQTSQFF TRBJ2-1 - 13 - TRBV4-2
TGTGCCAGCACTGGGACTAGCGGGAGGGGGGGTACAGATACGCAGTATTTT CASTGTSGRGGTDTQYF TRBJ2-3 - 17 TRBD2 TRBV28
TGTGCCAGCAGTTTCCCCCCGAGGGAGCAGTACTTC CASSFPPREQYF TRBJ2-7 - 12 - TRBV28
TGTGCCAGTGGGTTCCAGTCAGTCTACATGAACACTGAAGCTTTCTTT CASGFQSVYMNTEAFF TRBJ1-1 - 16 - TRBV5-6
TGTGCCTGGAGTGATTCAAGGCGGTTGGAGCAGTACTTC CAWSDSRRLEQYF TRBJ2-7 - 13 - TRBV30
TGTGCCAGCAGTTCCGGGACTAGCTACGAGCAGTACTTC CASSSGTSYEQYF TRBJ2-7 once 13 TRBD2 TRBV6-5
TGCGCCAGCAGCGCAGGCGAAAATCAGCCCCAGCATTTT CASSAGENQPQHF TRBJ1-5 few 13 - TRBV5-1
TGTGCCAGCAGCGCCCGAGCGGGAGCCCTCTACAATGAGCAGTTCTTC CASSARAGALYNEQFF TRBJ2-1 - 16 TRBD2 TRBV11-3
TGTGCCAGCACCCCCGGACTCTCCACCGGGGAGCTGTTTTTT CASTPGLSTGELFF TRBJ2-2 - 14 - TRBV2
TGTGCCAGTAGTCCCAATCGACGGGCCTACGAGCAGTACTTC CASSPNRRAYEQYF TRBJ2-7 once 14 - TRBV19
TGTGCCAGCTCAATGGGGGGGGTCCTGAGGACTGAAGCTTTCTTT CASSMGGVLRTEAFF TRBJ1-1 - 15 - TRBV18
TGTGCCAGCAGTCGAGGGGGCAATCAGCCCCAGCATTTT CASSRGGNQPQHF TRBJ1-5 - 13 - TRBV6-5
TGTGCCAGCAGTATGAGGCGAAGCAGGAACACTGAAGCTTTCTTT CASSMRRSRNTEAFF TRBJ1-1 - 15 - TRBV28
TGTGCCAGCAGCCTTAACGCTGGGTCGTACCCAGATACGCAGTATTTT CASSLNAGSYPDTQYF TRBJ2-3 - 16 - TRBV13
TGTGCCAGCAGCTCCTCTAACTCCTACGAGCAGTACTTC CASSSSNSYEQYF TRBJ2-7 - 13 - TRBV7-9
TGTGCCAGCAGCATCAGACAGGGACTAGGTGAGCAGTTCTTC CASSIRQGLGEQFF TRBJ2-1 - 14 - TRBV7-2
TGTGCCAGCAGCTTGAACAGCGGCGAGCAGTACTTC CASSLNSGEQYF TRBJ2-7 - 12 - TRBV5-5
TGTGCCAGCAGTCTTGGAAGTGAAGCTTTCTTT CASSLGSEAFF TRBJ1-1 - 11 - TRBV6-5
TGTGCCAGTAGAGGAGGAATGTACACTGAAGCTTTCTTT CASRGGMYTEAFF TRBJ1-1 - 13 - TRBV19
TGTGCCAGCACTCGGGACAGGTCTAATGAAAAACTGTTTTTT CASTRDRSNEKLFF TRBJ1-4 - 14 TRBD1 TRBV6-1
TGTGCCAGCACCCAAAGTTGGGACCGTAGCACAGATACGCAGTATTTT CASTQSWDRSTDTQYF TRBJ2-3 - 16 - TRBV9
TGTGCCAGCAGCCTTAATAAACGGGCAACTAATGAAAAACTGTTTTTT CASSLNKRATNEKLFF TRBJ1-4 - 16 - TRBV4-2
TGTGCCAGCAGCTTCCGGGGTGTGGGCCAAGAGACCCAGTACTTC CASSFRGVGQETQYF TRBJ2-5 - 15 - TRBV5-6
TGTGCCAGCAGCTTTGGCACCGGGTGGACCCAGTACTTC CASSFGTGWTQYF TRBJ2-5 - 13 - TRBV7-9
TGTGCCAGCAGCTCCGCAGGGGGGTACACTGAAGCTTTCTTT CASSSAGGYTEAFF TRBJ1-1 - 14 TRBD1 TRBV5-4
TGTGCCAGCTCACCCCACCCGATCGGGAACACCGGGGAGCTGTTTTTT CASSPHPIGNTGELFF TRBJ2-2 - 16 - TRBV18
TGTGCCACCAGCAGAGATGTTGGCGCTCGTAATGAGCAGTTCTTC CATSRDVGARNEQFF TRBJ2-1 - 15 - TRBV15
TGCGCCAGCAGCCGAGACAGGTCCGGGGAGACCCAGTACTTC CASSRDRSGETQYF TRBJ2-5 - 14 - TRBV5-1
TGTGCCAGCAGTTTGGGCGCCGTATACAATGAGCAGTTCTTC CASSLGAVYNEQFF TRBJ2-1 - 14 - TRBV28
TGTGCCAGCGCCCAACTCCCGGCCTACGAGCAGTACTTC CASAQLPAYEQYF TRBJ2-7 - 13 - TRBV7-6
TGTGCCAGCAGCGCCTCAATCGGAACTGGATGGGGGTACAATGAGCAGTTCTTC CASSASIGTGWGYNEQFF TRBJ2-1 - 18 - TRBV7-2
TGTGCCAGCAGTTCTGCGCATACTAATGAAAAACTGTTTTTT CASSSAHTNEKLFF TRBJ1-4 - 14 - TRBV27
TGTGCCAGCAGCTTAGACGGGGGCAGGGTTGAGACCCAGTACTTC CASSLDGGRVETQYF TRBJ2-5 - 15 - TRBV7-2
TGTGCCAGCAGTTTGTTGGGGGGTCGGGCTTTCTTT CASSLLGGRAFF TRBJ1-1 - 12 - TRBV6-5
TGTGCCAGCAGTCCCTATGTCCGGAGCTCCTACGAGCAGTACTTC CASSPYVRSSYEQYF TRBJ2-7 - 15 - TRBV27
TGTGCCAGCAGCCAAAACCCCGGGACTAGCGGCTACGAGCAGTACTTC CASSQNPGTSGYEQYF TRBJ2-7 - 16 TRBD2 TRBV4-2
TGTGCCAGCAGCCCCGGGTCTAGGGAGCTGTTTTTT CASSPGSRELFF TRBJ2-2 - 12 - TRBV7-3
TGTGCCAGCAGCGTAGGAGGGATAGGCGAGCAGTACTTC CASSVGGIGEQYF TRBJ2-7 once 13 - TRBV9
TGCGCCAGCAGCCAAGATCCCGGGACAGACTATGGCTACACCTTC CASSQDPGTDYGYTF TRBJ1-2 - 15 TRBD1 TRBV4-1
TGCAGTGCTAGAGTCACAGATACGCAGTATTTT CSARVTDTQYF TRBJ2-3 - 11 - TRBV20-1
TGTGCCAGCAGCTTAGCGCGCAGGCCAAACACCATATATTTT CASSLARRPNTIYF TRBJ1-3 - 14 - TRBV7-2
TGTGCCAGCATGGGACAGCCTAATCAGCCCCAGCATTTT CASMGQPNQPQHF TRBJ1-5 - 13 TRBD1 TRBV2
TGTGCCAGCAGCTTACCCGGACTAGCGGACTACAATGAGCAGTTCTTC CASSLPGLADYNEQFF TRBJ2-1 - 16 TRBD2 TRBV7-9
TGTGCCAGCAGTCTTAGCGGGAGACCCGGGGAGCTGTTTTTT CASSLSGRPGELFF TRBJ2-2 - 14 TRBD2 TRBV7-3
TGTGCCAGCAGTGGAGGGGGGGGACTATTCTATGGCTACACCTTC CASSGGGGLFYGYTF TRBJ1-2 - 15 - TRBV6-1
TGTGCCATCAGTAGGGGTTTTAACACTGAAGCTTTCTTT CAISRGFNTEAFF TRBJ1-1 - 13 - TRBV10-3
TGTGCCAGCAGGGACAGGGACGGATCTGGGGCCAACGTCCTGACTTTC CASRDRDGSGANVLTF TRBJ2-6 - 16 TRBD1 TRBV2
TGTGCCAGCAGCTCGAGAGTCGCGAACACTGAAGCTTTCTTT CASSSRVANTEAFF TRBJ1-1 - 14 - TRBV7-9
TGCGCCAGCAGCACACCGGGACAGGGGGAGGGTCAGCCCCAGCATTTT CASSTPGQGEGQPQHF TRBJ1-5 - 16 TRBD1 TRBV10-1
TGTGCCAGCAGTTTGAATCTCGGGGATGAAAAACTGTTTTTT CASSLNLGDEKLFF TRBJ1-4 - 14 - TRBV27
TGTGCCAGCAGCCCGGCGGGGGTCGGGGAGCTGTTTTTT CASSPAGVGELFF TRBJ2-2 - 13 TRBD2 TRBV6-5
TGCGCCAGCAGCTTCACTAGAGGGACGCGCACAGATACGCAGTATTTT CASSFTRGTRTDTQYF TRBJ2-3 - 16 - TRBV5-1
TGTGCCAGTAGGAGGACAGCGACTAACACCGGGGAGCTGTTTTTT CASRRTATNTGELFF TRBJ2-2 - 15 - TRBV19